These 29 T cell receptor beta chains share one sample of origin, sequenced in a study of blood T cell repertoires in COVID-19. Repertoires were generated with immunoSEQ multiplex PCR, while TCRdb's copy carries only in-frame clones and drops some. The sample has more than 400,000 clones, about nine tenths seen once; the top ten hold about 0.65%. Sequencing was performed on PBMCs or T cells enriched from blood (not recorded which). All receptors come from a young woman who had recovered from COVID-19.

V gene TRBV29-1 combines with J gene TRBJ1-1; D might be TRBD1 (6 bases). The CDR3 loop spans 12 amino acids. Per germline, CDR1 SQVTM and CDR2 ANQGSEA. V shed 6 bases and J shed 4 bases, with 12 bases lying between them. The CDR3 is CSVATGPTEAFF. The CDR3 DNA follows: TGCAGCGTAGCCACAGGGCCCACTGAAGCTTTCTTT.

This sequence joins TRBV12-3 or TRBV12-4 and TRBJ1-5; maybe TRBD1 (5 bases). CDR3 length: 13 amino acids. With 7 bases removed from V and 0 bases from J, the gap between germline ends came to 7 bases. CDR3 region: CASKGLSNQPQHF. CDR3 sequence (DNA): TGTGCCAGCAAGGGACTTAGCAATCAGCCCCAGCATTTT.

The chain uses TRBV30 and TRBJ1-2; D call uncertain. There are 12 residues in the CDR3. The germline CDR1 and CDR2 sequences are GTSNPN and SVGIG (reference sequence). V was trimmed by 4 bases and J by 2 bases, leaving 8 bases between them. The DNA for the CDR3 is TGTGCCTGGACCAGATCCAACTATGGCTACACCTTC. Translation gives CAWTRSNYGYTF.

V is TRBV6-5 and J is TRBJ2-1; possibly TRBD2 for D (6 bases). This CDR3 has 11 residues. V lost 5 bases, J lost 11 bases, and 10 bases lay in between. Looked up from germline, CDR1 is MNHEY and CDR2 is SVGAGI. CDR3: CASSRAGKQFF. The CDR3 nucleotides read TGTGCCAGCAGTAGAGCGGGTAAGCAGTTCTTC.

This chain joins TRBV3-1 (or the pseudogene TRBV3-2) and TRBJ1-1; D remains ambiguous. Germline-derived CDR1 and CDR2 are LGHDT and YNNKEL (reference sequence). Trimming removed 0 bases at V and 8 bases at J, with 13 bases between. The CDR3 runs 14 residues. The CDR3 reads CASSQDPDGLEAFF. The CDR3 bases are TGTGCCAGCAGCCAAGATCCAGACGGACTCGAAGCTTTCTTT.

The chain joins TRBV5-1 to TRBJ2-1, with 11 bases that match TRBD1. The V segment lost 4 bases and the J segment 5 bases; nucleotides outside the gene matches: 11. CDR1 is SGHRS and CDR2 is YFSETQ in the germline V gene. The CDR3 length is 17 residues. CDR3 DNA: TGCGCCAGCAGCCGGACATTAGGGACAGGGGGACACAATGAGCAGTTCTTC. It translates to CASSRTLGTGGHNEQFF.

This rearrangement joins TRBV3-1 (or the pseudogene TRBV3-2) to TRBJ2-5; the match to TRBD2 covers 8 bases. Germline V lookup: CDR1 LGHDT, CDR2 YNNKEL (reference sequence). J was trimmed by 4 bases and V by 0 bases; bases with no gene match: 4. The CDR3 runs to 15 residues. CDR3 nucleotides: TGTGCCAGCAGCCAAGATGCGGGGGGCGGAGAGACCCAGTACTTC. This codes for CASSQDAGGGETQYF.

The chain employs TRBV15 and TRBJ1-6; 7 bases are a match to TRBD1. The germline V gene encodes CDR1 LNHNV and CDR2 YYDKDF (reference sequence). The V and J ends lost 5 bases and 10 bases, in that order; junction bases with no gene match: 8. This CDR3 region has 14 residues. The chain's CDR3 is CATSHYTGASPLHF. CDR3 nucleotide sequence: TGTGCCACCAGCCACTATACAGGGGCCTCACCCCTCCACTTT.

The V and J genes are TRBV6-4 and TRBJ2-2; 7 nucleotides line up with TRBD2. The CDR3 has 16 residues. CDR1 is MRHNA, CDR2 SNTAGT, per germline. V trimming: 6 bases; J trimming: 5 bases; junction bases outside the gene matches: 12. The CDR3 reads CASSPLSGVGTGELFF. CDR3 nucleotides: TGTGCCAGCAGCCCCCTAAGCGGGGTAGGGACCGGGGAGCTGTTTTTT.

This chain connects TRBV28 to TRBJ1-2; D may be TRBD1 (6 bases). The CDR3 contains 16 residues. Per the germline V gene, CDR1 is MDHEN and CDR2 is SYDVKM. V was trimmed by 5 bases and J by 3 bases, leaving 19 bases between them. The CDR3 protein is CASSPTSGTPYYGYTF. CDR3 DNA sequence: TGTGCCAGCAGTCCGACAAGCGGGACACCCTACTATGGCTACACCTTC.

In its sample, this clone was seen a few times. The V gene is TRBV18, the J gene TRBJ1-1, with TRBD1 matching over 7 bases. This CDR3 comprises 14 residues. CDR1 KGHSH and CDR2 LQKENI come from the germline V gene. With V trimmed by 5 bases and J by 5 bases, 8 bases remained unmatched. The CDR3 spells CASSANRGETEAFF. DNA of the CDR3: TGTGCCAGCTCAGCCAACAGGGGTGAGACTGAAGCTTTCTTT. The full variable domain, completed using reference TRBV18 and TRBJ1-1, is NAGVMQNPRHLVRRRGQEARLRCSPMKGHSHVYWYRQLPEEGLKFMVYLQKENIIDESGMPKERFSAEFPKEGPSILRIQQVVRGDSAAYFCASSANRGETEAFFGQGTRLTVV.

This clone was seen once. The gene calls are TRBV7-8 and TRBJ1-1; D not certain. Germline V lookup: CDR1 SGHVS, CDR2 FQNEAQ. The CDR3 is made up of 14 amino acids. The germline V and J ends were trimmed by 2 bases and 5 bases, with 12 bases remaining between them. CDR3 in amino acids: CASSLTAGETEAFF. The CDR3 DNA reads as TGTGCCAGCAGCTTAACCGCCGGGGAAACTGAAGCTTTCTTT.

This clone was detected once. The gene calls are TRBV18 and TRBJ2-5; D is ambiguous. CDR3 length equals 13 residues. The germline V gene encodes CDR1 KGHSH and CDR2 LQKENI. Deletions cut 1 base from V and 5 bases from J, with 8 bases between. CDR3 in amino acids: CASSPRRMETQYF. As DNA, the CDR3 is TGTGCCAGCTCACCACGCAGGATGGAGACCCAGTACTTC.

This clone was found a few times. The CDR3 region is CASKAGQNTGELFF. CDR3 nucleotide sequence: TGCGCCAGCAAGGCAGGGCAGAACACCGGGGAGCTGTTTTTT. The chain links TRBV5-1 to TRBJ2-2; D may be TRBD1 (5 bases). CDR1 is SGHRS and CDR2 is YFSETQ in the germline V gene. The CDR3 is 14 residues long. V lost 6 bases, J lost 1 base, and 10 bases lay in between.

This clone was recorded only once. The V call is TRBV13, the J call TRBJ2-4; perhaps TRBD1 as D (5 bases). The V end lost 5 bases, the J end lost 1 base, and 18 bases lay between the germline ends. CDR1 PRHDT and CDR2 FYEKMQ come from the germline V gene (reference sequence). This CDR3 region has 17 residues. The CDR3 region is CASSVARGRDAKNIQYF. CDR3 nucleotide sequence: TGTGCCAGCAGCGTAGCAAGGGGTAGGGATGCCAAAAACATTCAGTACTTC.

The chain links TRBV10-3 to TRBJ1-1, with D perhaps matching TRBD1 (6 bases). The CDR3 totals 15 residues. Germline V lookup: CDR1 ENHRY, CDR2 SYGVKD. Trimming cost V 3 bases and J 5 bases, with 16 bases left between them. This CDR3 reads CAISDGGGGRTEAFF. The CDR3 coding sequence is TGTGCCATCAGTGACGGGGGAGGGGGTAGGACTGAAGCTTTCTTT.

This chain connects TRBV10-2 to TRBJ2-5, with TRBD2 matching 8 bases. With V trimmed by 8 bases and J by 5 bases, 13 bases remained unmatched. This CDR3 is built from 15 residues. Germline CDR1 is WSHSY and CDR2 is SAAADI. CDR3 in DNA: TGCGCCAGCGGGGTAGCGGGGAGTGCGGGGGAGACCCAGTACTTC. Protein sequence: CASGVAGSAGETQYF.

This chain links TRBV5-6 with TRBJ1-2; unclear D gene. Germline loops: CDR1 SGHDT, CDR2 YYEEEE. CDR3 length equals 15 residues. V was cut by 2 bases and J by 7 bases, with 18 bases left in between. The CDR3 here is CASSFQIIDLGGYTF. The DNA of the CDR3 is TGTGCCAGCAGCTTCCAGATTATTGACTTAGGTGGCTACACCTTC. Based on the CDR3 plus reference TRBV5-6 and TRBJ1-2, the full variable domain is DAGVTQSPTHLIKTRGQQVTLRCSPKSGHDTVSWYQQALGQGPQFIFQYYEEEERQRGNFPDRFSGHQFPNYSSELNVNALLLGDSALYLCASSFQIIDLGGYTFGSGTRLTVV.

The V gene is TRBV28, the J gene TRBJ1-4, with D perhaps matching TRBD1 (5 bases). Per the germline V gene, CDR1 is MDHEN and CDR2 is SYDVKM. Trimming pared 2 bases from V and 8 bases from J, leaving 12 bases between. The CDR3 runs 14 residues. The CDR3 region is CASSLRQSGEKLFF. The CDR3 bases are TGTGCCAGCAGTTTACGACAATCAGGGGAAAAACTGTTTTTT.

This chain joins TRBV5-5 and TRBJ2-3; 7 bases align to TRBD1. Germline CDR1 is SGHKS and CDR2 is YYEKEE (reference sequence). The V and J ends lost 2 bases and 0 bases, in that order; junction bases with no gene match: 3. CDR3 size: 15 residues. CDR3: CASSFPGGSTDTQYF. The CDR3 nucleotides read TGTGCCAGCAGCTTCCCAGGGGGAAGCACAGATACGCAGTATTTT.

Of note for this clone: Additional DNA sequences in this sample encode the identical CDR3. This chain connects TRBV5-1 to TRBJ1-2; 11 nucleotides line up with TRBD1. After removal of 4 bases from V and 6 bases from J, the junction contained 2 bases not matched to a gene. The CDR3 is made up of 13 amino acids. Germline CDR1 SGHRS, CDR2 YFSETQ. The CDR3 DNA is TGCGCCAGCAGCCCGGGACAGGGGGATGGCTACACCTTC. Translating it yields CASSPGQGDGYTF.

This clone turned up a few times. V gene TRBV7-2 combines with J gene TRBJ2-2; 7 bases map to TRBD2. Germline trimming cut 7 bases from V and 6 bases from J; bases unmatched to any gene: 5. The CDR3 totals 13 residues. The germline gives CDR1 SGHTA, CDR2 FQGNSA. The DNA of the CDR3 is TGTGCCAGCACCCTTGGACTAGCCGGGGAGCTGTTTTTT. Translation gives CASTLGLAGELFF.

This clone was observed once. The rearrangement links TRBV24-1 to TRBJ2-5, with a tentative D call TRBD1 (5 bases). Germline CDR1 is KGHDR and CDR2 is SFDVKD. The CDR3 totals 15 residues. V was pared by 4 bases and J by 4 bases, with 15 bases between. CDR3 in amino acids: CATSDLKGKGETQYF. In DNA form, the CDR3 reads TGTGCCACCAGTGACTTAAAGGGGAAGGGAGAGACCCAGTACTTC.

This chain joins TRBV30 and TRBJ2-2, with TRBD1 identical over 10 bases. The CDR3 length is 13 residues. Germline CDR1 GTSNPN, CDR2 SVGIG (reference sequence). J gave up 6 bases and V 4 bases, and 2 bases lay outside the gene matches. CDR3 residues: CAWNGQGAGELFF. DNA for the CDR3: TGTGCCTGGAACGGACAGGGGGCCGGGGAGCTGTTTTTT.

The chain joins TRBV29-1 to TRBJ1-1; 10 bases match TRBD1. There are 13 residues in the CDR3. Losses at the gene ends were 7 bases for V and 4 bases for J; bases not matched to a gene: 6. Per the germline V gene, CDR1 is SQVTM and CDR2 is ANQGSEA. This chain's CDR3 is CSGQGQGFTEAFF. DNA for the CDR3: TGCAGCGGACAGGGACAGGGGTTCACTGAAGCTTTCTTT. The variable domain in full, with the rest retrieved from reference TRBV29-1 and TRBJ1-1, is SAVISQKPSRDICQRGTSLTIQCQVDSQVTMMFWYRQQPGQSLTLIATANQGSEATYESGFVIDKFPISRPNLTFSTLTVSNMSPEDSSIYLCSGQGQGFTEAFFGQGTRLTVV.

CDR3 protein: CASSQELGRVRNYGYTF. CDR3 DNA sequence: TGTGCCAGCAGCCAAGAATTGGGCAGGGTCAGGAACTATGGCTACACCTTC. The rearrangement uses TRBV3-1 (or the pseudogene TRBV3-2) and TRBJ1-2; perhaps TRBD1 as D (5 bases). The V gene lost 0 bases and the J gene lost 2 bases, with 16 bases spanning the gap. The CDR3 extends over 17 amino acids. The germline V gene encodes CDR1 LGHDT and CDR2 YNNKEL (reference sequence).

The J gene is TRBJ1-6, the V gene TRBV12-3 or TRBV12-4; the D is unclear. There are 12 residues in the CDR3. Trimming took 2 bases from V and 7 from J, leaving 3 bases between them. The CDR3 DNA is TGTGCCAGCAGTTTAATAAATTCACCCCTCCACTTT. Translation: CASSLINSPLHF.

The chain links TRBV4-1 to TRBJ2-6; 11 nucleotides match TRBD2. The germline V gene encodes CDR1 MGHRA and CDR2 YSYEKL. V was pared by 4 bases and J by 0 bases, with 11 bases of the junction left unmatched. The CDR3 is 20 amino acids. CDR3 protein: CASSLYVISGGASGANVLTF. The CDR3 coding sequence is TGCGCCAGCAGCCTATACGTCATTAGCGGGGGGGCCTCTGGGGCCAACGTCCTGACTTTC.

CDR3 loop: CASSLAGQGETQYF. The DNA of the CDR3 is TGTGCCAGCAGCTTGGCCGGGCAGGGAGAGACCCAGTACTTC. V gene TRBV5-5 combines with J gene TRBJ2-5, with a possible D match to TRBD1 (5 bases). This CDR3 spans 14 amino acids. Trimming pared 0 bases from V and 4 bases from J, leaving 10 bases between. Germline V gene data show CDR1 as SGHKS and CDR2 as YYEKEE (reference sequence).